The 16 T cell receptor beta chains below were found in one sample sequenced in a study of T cell responses to AZD1222 COVID-19 vaccine. Sequencing was performed with immunoSEQ multiplex PCR; in TCRdb, only in-frame clones are kept and a portion is missing. This table holds about 130,000 clones, 87% found once. The specimen comprised peripheral blood, sampled on day 0 of AZD1222 vaccination. The receptors originated from an adult in good health.

The V gene is TRBV21-1, the J gene TRBJ2-1; the tabulated D call, TRBD1, remains unverified against the DNA. TRBV21-1 is flagged as a pseudogene. This CDR3 contains 15 residues. In DNA, the CDR3 is TGTGCCAGCAGCAAAACGGAGGGGGCTAGGGATGAGCAGTTCTTC. Translating gives CASSKTEGARDEQFF.

V usage is TRBV10-3 and J usage is TRBJ1-1, with a possible D match to TRBD1 (6 bases). The CDR3 is made up of 13 amino acids. V lost 6 bases, J lost 2 bases, and 10 bases lay in between. Germline CDR1 and CDR2: ENHRY and SYGVKD. The CDR3 DNA reads TGTGCCATCAGAAACAGGGAAAACACTGAAGCTTTCTTT. Its protein product is CAIRNRENTEAFF.

The genes are TRBV19 and TRBJ2-3; possible D gene TRBD1, 5 bases. V was trimmed by 4 bases and J by 3 bases, leaving 14 bases between them. The CDR3 spans 15 residues. Germline V gene data show CDR1 as LNHDA and CDR2 as SQIVND (reference sequence). CDR3 coding DNA: TGTGCCAGTAGTAACTGGGGTGGGGCAACAGATACGCAGTATTTT. Its protein is CASSNWGGATDTQYF.

The chain combines TRBV29-1 with TRBJ1-6, with no clear D. CDR3 length: 15 amino acids. Germline CDR1 reads SQVTM; CDR2 reads ANQGSEA. The V gene lost 8 bases and the J gene lost 7 bases, with 21 bases spanning the gap. CDR3 in amino acids: CSSPFNLTRNSPLHF. CDR3 nucleotide sequence: TGCAGCTCTCCCTTTAACCTAACCCGGAATTCACCCCTCCACTTT.

CDR3 DNA sequence: TGTGCCAGCTCACAAAACAGGGGAAACACTGAAGCTTTCTTT. The encoded protein is CASSQNRGNTEAFF. This chain joins TRBV18 and TRBJ1-1; 7 positions agree with TRBD1. CDR3 size: 14 residues. Germline V lookup: CDR1 KGHSH, CDR2 LQKENI. The trim removed 4 bases at V and 2 bases at J, leaving 4 bases unmatched.

V and J are TRBV7-3 and TRBJ2-1, with 7 bases matching TRBD1. The V segment lost 3 bases and the J segment 6 bases; nucleotides outside the gene matches: 2. Per germline, CDR1 SGHTA and CDR2 FQGTGA. The CDR3 totals 13 residues. CDR3 loop: CASSFKGANEQFF. The CDR3 region has the DNA TGTGCCAGCAGCTTTAAGGGGGCCAATGAGCAGTTCTTC. The entire variable domain, with the rest obtained from reference TRBV7-3 and TRBJ2-1, is as follows: GAGVSQTPSNKVTEKGKYVELRCDPISGHTALYWYRQSLGQGPEFLIYFQGTGAADDSGLPNDRFFAVRPEGSVSTLKIQRTERGDSAVYLCASSFKGANEQFFGPGTRLTVL.

This clone was detected once. V and J are TRBV5-4 and TRBJ2-3; 9 positions agree with TRBD1. This CDR3 is 14 amino acids long. V trimming: 3 bases; J trimming: 3 bases; junction bases outside the gene matches: 2. From germline, CDR1 is SGHNT and CDR2 YYREEE (reference sequence). The CDR3 nucleotides read TGTGCCAGCAGCTCCGGACAGGGGACAGATACGCAGTATTTT. This translates into CASSSGQGTDTQYF.

The chain employs TRBV28 and TRBJ2-7; possible D gene TRBD1, 5 bases. V lost 8 bases and J lost 6, with 20 bases in between. Germline V gene data show CDR1 as MDHEN and CDR2 as SYDVKM. The CDR3 has 14 amino acids. CDR3 amino acids: CASLAAGIRGEQYF. The CDR3 nucleotides are TGTGCCAGCCTCGCGGCAGGGATTAGGGGCGAGCAGTACTTC.

The sample holds a few counts of this clone. This chain connects TRBV10-3 to TRBJ1-6; D unresolved. Trimming cost V 7 bases and J 7 bases, with 14 bases left between them. The CDR3 length is 14 residues. Per germline, CDR1 ENHRY and CDR2 SYGVKD. The CDR3 is CAITSGKDNSPLHF. In DNA form, the CDR3 reads TGTGCCATCACCAGCGGTAAGGACAATTCACCCCTCCACTTT.

The rearrangement uses TRBV18 and TRBJ2-7; D not certain. The CDR3 contains 13 residues. V was pared by 0 bases and J by 7 bases, with 10 bases between. Germline assignment: CDR1 KGHSH and CDR2 LQKENI. Here the CDR3 DNA reads TGTGCCAGCTCACCACCGGCAAGGCCAGAGCAGTACTTC. It is translated as CASSPPARPEQYF.

The V call is TRBV28, the J call TRBJ1-2; 9 nucleotides line up with TRBD1. The CDR3 runs to 18 residues. The junction had 17 bases not matched to a gene; V was cut back by 5 bases and J by 4 bases. Germline V lookup: CDR1 MDHEN, CDR2 SYDVKM. CDR3 protein: CASSLSGTGPPTIYGYTF. CDR3 nucleotide sequence: TGTGCCAGCAGTCTTTCGGGGACAGGGCCGCCAACAATCTATGGCTACACCTTC.

This sequence joins TRBV10-3 and TRBJ1-6, with D unclear. In germline, CDR1 is ENHRY, CDR2 SYGVKD. Trimming pared 9 bases from V and 8 bases from J, leaving 14 bases between. This CDR3 is 13 amino acids long. CDR3 sequence: CAIGRMTDSPLHF. The CDR3, as DNA: TGTGCCATAGGGAGGATGACCGATTCACCCCTCCACTTT.

The V and J genes are TRBV2 and TRBJ2-1; D is possibly TRBD2 (5 bases). Germline V gene data show CDR1 as SNHLY and CDR2 as FYNNEI. This CDR3 is 14 amino acids long. Trimming took off 4 bases at V and 7 bases at J, with 14 bases between the two ends. The CDR3 is CASSVLEVLNEQFF. CDR3 bases: TGTGCCAGCAGTGTATTGGAGGTTCTTAATGAGCAGTTCTTC.

The rearrangement joins TRBV11-2 to TRBJ1-3; D is unresolved. V lost 1 base and J 6 bases, leaving 7 bases between the germline ends. Germline-derived CDR1 and CDR2 are SGHAT and FQNNGV. This CDR3 is 13 amino acids long. Here the CDR3 DNA reads TGTGCCAGCAGCTTAGGAAGGGAAAACACCATATATTTT. Residues: CASSLGRENTIYF.

This clone has only one observation. The chain combines TRBV4-2 with TRBJ1-6; D uncertain. Germline-derived CDR1 and CDR2 are LGHNA and YNFKEQ. This CDR3 has 14 residues. The V end was cut by 0 bases, the J end by 7 bases, with 7 bases between. This chain's CDR3 is CASSQDTKNSPLHF. The CDR3 DNA follows: TGTGCCAGCAGCCAAGACACCAAGAATTCACCCCTCCACTTT.

The chain is built from TRBV5-1 and TRBJ1-6; D may be TRBD1 (5 bases). The V end was cut by 6 bases, the J end by 7 bases, with 14 bases between. Per the germline V gene, CDR1 is SGHRS and CDR2 is YFSETQ. The CDR3 is 14 residues long. The CDR3, as DNA: TGCGCCAGCAACTTAGGGACGGAGAATTCACCCCTCCACTTT. It encodes CASNLGTENSPLHF.